The entry below gives a single T cell receptor (beta chain) sequence along with its context. In the study's own analysis: How many nucleated cells were present was estimated from reference gene primer amplification. Produced via immunoSEQ multiplex PCR; TCRdb's table is partial and in-frame only. For V, J and clone size, that table is used; D and trimming come from the DNA. The sample records just over 90,000 clones, around four fifths being singletons. This specimen belongs to a study of blood T cell repertoires in COVID-19. In the study overall: Collection of acute and convalescent COVID-19 samples took place in the United States, Italy and Spain. T cells, B-cell-depleted T cells, or PBMCs supplied cDNA or gDNA.

Germline CDR1 and CDR2: SGDLS and YYNGEE. The V end was cut by 3 bases, the J end by 2 bases, with 13 bases between. This CDR3 region has 15 residues. The sequence derives from a human donor in a cohort sampled during active COVID-19. V is TRBV9 and J is TRBJ2-3, with TRBD1 as a possible D gene (6 bases). Sequencing input: peripheral blood. CDR3: CASSGGQSITDTQYF. Written as DNA, the CDR3 is TGTGCCAGCAGCGGCGGACAGTCCATCACAGATACGCAGTATTTT. The full variable domain, its missing parts supplied by reference TRBV9 and TRBJ2-3, is DSGVTQTPKHLITATGQRVTLRCSPRSGDLSVYWYQQSLDQGLQFLIQYYNGEERAKGNILERFSAQQFPDLHSELNLSSLELGDSALYFCASSGGQSITDTQYFGPGTRLTVL.